This TCR beta chain was retrieved from a study of identical twins. Study results and limitations: The abundant beta clonotypes from cord blood had fewer insertions, and memory repertoires had none of this. A cross-sectional statistical analysis, not follow-up of the same donors, supported the conclusions. Partly confounded zero-insertion analyses could result from invariant MAIT and iNKT cells.

CDR1 is LGHDT and CDR2 is YNNKEL in the germline V gene (reference sequence). The CDR3 loop spans 16 amino acids. V shed 1 base, J shed 6 bases, and the junction held 4 bases outside the gene matches. A single record per CDR3 protein comes from TCRdb applying MiXCR to the 5' RACE reads. Counted here are 1.5 million or so distinct CDR3 sequences, roughly 35% occurring once; the ten biggest clones make up about 0.25%. There are a few counts of this clonotype. The target antigen is unknown. Source material: cord blood. This clonotype was obtained from a newborn girl in good health. The chain employs TRBV3-1 and TRBJ1-6, with 9 bases lining up with TRBD1. For the CDR3, the DNA is TGTGCCAGCAGCCAAGCGGGACAGGGAGCTAATTCACCCCTCCACTTT. This translates into CASSQAGQGANSPLHF. The full variable domain, rest sourced from reference TRBV3-1 and TRBJ1-6, is DTAVSQTPKYLVTQMGNDKSIKCEQNLGHDTMYWYKQDSKKFLKIMFSYNNKELIINETVPNRFSPKSPDKAHLNLHINSLELGDSAVYFCASSQAGQGANSPLHFGNGTRLTVT.